This T cell receptor (beta chain) was found in a study of beta chain features in type 1 diabetes. Overall study results and limits: PCR might favor shorter templates, but any such skew would affect patients and controls equally. In comparison with healthy donors, patients had naive, central memory and Treg TCRB repertoires that appeared more similar. Moderate but significant shortening of TCRB CDR3s was recorded in all four CD4+ subsets from Type 1 diabetes patients.

Germline-derived CDR1 and CDR2 are SGHTA and FQGNSA. The germline V and J ends were trimmed by 2 bases and 2 bases, with 13 bases remaining between them. The CDR3 spans 15 residues. This clone was counted between two and nine times. The antigen remains unidentified. CD4+ naive, central memory, regulatory and stem cell-like memory subsets were isolated by sorting on CD45RO/CCR7/CD25/CD127/CD95/CD27. The investigators reverse transcribed all of the isolated RNA, so they sequenced expressed TCRB transcripts. Deep immunoSEQ sequencing covered naive, central memory and regulatory T cell samples. Repertoires were generated with immunoSEQ multiplex PCR, while TCRdb's copy carries only in-frame clones and drops some. Of 240,000 or so clones in the sample, approximately 15% were seen once.

This sequence originates from a man younger than 40 with type 1 diabetes. The J gene is TRBJ2-7, the V gene TRBV7-2; D unresolved. Sequencing used naive CD4+ T cells from blood. The CDR3, as DNA: TGTGCCAGCAGCTTATGGCCCCCGATTGCCTACGAGCAGTACTTC. It codes for CASSLWPPIAYEQYF.